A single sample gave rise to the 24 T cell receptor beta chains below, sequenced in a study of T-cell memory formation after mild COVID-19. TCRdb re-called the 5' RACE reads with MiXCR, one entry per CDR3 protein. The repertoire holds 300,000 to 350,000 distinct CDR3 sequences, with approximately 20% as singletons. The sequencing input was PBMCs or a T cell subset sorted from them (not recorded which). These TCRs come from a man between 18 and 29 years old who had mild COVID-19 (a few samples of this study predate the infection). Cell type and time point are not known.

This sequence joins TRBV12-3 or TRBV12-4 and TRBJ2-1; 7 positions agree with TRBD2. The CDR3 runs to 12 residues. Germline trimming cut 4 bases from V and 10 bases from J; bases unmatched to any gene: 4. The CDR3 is CASSYAGGEQFF. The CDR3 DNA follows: TGTGCCAGCAGTTACGCCGGGGGGGAGCAGTTCTTC.

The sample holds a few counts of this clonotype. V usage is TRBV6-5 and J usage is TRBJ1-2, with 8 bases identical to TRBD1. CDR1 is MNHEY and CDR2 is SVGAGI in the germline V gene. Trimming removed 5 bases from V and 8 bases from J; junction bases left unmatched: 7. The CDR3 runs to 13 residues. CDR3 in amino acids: CASSPRDRSGYTF. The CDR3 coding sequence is TGTGCCAGCAGTCCCCGGGACAGGTCAGGCTACACCTTC.

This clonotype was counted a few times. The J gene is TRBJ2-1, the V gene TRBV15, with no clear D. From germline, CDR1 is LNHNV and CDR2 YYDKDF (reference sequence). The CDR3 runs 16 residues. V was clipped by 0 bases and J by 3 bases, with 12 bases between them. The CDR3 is CATSRDQRLIYNEQFF. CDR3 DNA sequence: TGTGCCACCAGCAGAGATCAAAGGCTAATCTACAATGAGCAGTTCTTC.

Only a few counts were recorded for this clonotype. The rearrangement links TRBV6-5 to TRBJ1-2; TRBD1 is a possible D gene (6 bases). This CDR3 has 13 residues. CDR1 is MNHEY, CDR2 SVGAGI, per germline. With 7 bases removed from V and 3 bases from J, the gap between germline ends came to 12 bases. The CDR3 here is CASTPTGYYGYTF. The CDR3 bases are TGTGCCAGCACCCCGACAGGCTACTATGGCTACACCTTC.

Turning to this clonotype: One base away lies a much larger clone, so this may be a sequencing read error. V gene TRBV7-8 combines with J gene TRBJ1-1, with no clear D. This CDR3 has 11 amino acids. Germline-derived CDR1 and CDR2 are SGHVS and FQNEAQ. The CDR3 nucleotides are TGTGCCAGCAGCTTAATGCAGGAAGCTTTATTT. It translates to CASSLMQEALF. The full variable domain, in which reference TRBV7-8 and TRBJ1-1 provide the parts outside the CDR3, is GAGVSQSPRYKVAKRGQDVALRCDPISGHVSLFWYQQALGQGPEFLTYFQNEAQLDKSGLPSDRFFAERPEGSVSTLKIQRTQQEDSAVYLCASSLMQEALFGQGTRLTVV.

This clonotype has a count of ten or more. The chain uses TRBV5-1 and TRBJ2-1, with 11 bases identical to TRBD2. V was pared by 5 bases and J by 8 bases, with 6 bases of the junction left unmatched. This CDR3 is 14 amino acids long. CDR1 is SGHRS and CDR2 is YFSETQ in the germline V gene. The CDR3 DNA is TGCGCCAGCAGGGTAGGACTAGCGGGTGATGAGCAGTTCTTC. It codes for CASRVGLAGDEQFF. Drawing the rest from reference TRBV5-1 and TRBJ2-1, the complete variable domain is KAGVTQTPRYLIKTRGQQVTLSCSPISGHRSVSWYQQTPGQGLQFLFEYFSETQRNKGNFPGRFSGRQFSNSRSEMNVSTLELGDSALYLCASRVGLAGDEQFFGPGTRLTVL.

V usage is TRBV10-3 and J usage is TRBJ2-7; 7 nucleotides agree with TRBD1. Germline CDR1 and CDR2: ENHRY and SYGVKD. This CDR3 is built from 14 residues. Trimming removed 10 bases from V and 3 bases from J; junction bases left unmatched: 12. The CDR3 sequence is CASRGSEKGYEQYF. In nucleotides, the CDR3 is TGTGCCAGCAGGGGGTCGGAGAAGGGCTACGAGCAGTACTTC.

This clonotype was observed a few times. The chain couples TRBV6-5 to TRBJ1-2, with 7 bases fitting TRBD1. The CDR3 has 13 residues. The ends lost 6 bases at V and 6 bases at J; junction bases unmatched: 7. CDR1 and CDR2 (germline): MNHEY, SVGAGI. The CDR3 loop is CASSLTGAHGYTF. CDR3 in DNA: TGTGCCAGCAGCCTTACAGGGGCGCATGGCTACACCTTC.

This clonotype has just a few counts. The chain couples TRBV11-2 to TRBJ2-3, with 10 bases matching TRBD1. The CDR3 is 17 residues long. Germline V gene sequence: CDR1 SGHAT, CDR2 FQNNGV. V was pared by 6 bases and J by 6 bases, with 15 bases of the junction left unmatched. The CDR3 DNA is TGTGCCAGCAGAGACGTTTTCGGGACAGGGGCTTGGGATACGCAGTATTTT. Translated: CASRDVFGTGAWDTQYF.

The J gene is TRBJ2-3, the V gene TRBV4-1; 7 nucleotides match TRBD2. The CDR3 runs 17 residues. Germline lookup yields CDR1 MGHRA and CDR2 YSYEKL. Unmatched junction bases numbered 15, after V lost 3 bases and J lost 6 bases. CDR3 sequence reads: CASSHPRQRGLGDTQYF. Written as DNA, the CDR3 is TGCGCCAGCAGCCACCCGAGGCAGCGGGGCTTAGGGGATACGCAGTATTTT.

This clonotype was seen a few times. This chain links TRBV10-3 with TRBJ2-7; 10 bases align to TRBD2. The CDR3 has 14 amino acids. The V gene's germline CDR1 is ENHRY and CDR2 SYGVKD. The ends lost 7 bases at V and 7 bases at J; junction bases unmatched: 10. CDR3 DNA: TGTGCCATCACTAACGACCCACTAGCGGGGGAGCAGTACTTC. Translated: CAITNDPLAGEQYF.

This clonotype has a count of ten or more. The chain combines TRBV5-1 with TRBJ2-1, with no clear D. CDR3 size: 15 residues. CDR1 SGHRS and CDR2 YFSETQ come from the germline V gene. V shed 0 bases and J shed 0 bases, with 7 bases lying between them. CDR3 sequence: CASSLDSTSYNEQFF. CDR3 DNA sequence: TGCGCCAGCAGCTTGGACAGTACCTCCTACAATGAGCAGTTCTTC.

The CDR3 DNA follows: TGCGCCAGCAGCCAAGATCTCGGCAGATACACTGAAGCTTTCTTT. The encoded protein is CASSQDLGRYTEAFF. The rearrangement uses TRBV4-3 and TRBJ1-1; unclear D gene. V lost 0 bases to trimming and J lost 3 bases, with 11 bases between them. The CDR3 loop spans 15 amino acids. CDR1 and CDR2 (germline): LGHNA, YSLEER.

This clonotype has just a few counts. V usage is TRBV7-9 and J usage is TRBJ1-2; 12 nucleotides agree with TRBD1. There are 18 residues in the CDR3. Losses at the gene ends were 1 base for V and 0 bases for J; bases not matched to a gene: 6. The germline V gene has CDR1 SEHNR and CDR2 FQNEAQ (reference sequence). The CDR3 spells CASSLGRDRGRTNYGYTF. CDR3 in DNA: TGTGCCAGCAGCTTAGGTCGGGACAGGGGGCGTACTAACTATGGCTACACCTTC.

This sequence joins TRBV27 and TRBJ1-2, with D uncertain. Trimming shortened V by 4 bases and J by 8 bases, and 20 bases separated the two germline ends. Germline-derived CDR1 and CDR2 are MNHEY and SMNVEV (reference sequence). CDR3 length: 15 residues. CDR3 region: CASSSSPTVREGYTF. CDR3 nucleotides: TGTGCCAGCAGTTCAAGCCCGACCGTGAGGGAAGGCTACACCTTC.

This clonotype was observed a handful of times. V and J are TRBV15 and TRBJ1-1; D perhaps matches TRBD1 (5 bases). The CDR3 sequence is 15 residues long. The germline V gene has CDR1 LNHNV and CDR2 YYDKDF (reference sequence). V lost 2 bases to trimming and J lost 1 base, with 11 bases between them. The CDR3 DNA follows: TGTGCCACCAGCAGATCGACAGTGACGAACACTGAAGCTTTCTTT. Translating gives CATSRSTVTNTEAFF.

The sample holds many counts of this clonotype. The DNA of the CDR3 is TGCGCCAGCAGCCAAGGGGCGTGGGAGCAAACAGATACGCAGTATTTT. Translating gives CASSQGAWEQTDTQYF. J is TRBJ2-3 and V is TRBV4-3; D is perhaps TRBD2 (5 bases). With 1 base removed from V and 3 bases from J, the gap between germline ends came to 14 bases. This CDR3 has 16 residues. Germline loops: CDR1 LGHNA, CDR2 YSLEER.

The CDR3 loop reads CASSPHRAYTEAFF. As DNA, the CDR3 is TGTGCCAGCAGCCCCCACAGGGCTTACACTGAAGCTTTCTTT. V gene TRBV3-1 combines with J gene TRBJ1-1; D may be TRBD1 (6 bases). The CDR3 spans 14 residues. Germline values: CDR1 LGHDT, CDR2 YNNKEL (reference sequence). V shed 4 bases and J shed 3 bases, with 12 bases lying between them.

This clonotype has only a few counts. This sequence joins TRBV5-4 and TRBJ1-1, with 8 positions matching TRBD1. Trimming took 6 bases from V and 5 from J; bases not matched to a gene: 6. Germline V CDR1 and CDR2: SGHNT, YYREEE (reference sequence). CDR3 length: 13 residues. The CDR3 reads CASTRDRSTEAFF. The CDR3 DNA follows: TGTGCCAGCACCCGGGACAGGTCGACTGAAGCTTTCTTT.

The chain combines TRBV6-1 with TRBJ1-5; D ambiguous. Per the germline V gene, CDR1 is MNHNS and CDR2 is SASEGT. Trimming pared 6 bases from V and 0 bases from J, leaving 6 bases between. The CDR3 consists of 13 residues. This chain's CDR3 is CASSQVSNQPQHF. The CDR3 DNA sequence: TGTGCCAGCAGCCAGGTTAGCAATCAGCCCCAGCATTTT.

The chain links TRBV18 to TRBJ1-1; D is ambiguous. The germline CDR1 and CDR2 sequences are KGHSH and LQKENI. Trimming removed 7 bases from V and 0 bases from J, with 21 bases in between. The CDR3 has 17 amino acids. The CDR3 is CASLITVREPLNTEAFF. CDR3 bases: TGTGCCAGCTTAATTACGGTGAGGGAGCCACTGAACACTGAAGCTTTCTTT.

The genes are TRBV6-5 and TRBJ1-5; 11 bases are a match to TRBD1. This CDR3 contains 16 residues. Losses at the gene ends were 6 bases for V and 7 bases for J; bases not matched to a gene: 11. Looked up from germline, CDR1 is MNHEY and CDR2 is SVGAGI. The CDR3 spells CASSYLDRGRGQPQHF. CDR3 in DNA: TGTGCCAGCAGCTACCTGGACAGGGGGCGAGGACAGCCCCAGCATTTT.

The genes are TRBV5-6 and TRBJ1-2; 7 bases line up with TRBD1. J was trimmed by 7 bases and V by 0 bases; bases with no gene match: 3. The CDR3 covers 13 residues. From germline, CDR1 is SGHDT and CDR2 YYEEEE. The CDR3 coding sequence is TGTGCCAGCAGCTTGGTAGGGGGCTTTGGCTACACCTTC. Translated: CASSLVGGFGYTF.

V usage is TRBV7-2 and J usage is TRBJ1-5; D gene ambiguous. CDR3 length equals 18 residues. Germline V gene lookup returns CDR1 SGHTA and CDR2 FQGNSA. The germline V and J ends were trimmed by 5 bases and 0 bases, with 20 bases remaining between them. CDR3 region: CASSTSVSFVYSNQPQHF. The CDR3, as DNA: TGTGCCAGCAGCACCAGCGTCTCATTTGTTTATAGCAATCAGCCCCAGCATTTT.